This is a list of T cell receptor beta chains from one sample in a study of blood T cell repertoires in COVID-19. Here immunoSEQ multiplex PCR was the method, and the copy in TCRdb shows in-frame clones only, minus some. The sample carries approximately 260,000 clones, roughly 80% recorded once. The sample taken for sequencing was peripheral blood. These TCRs come from a man between 60 and 75 years old who had recovered from COVID-19. Both conserved end residues are part of each CDR3. D genes are given only for firm matches. Some rows mark clone size as missing; the rest say once, few, many or name a class of expanded clone.

size	V	D	J	CDR3	DNA
NA	TRBV11-2	TRBD2	TRBJ2-1	CASSSAGVGYNEQFF	TGTGCCAGCAGCTCAGCGGGAGTGGGTTACAATGAGCAGTTCTTC
NA	TRBV4-2	NA	TRBJ1-5	CASSQDPGYSNQPQHF	TGTGCCAGCAGCCAAGATCCGGGGTATAGCAATCAGCCCCAGCATTTT
NA	TRBV6-5	NA	TRBJ1-2	CASSYAGSWGYTF	TGTGCCAGCAGTTACGCCGGGAGCTGGGGCTACACCTTC
NA	TRBV28	TRBD1	TRBJ1-2	CASAATRGQGSYGYTF	TGTGCCAGCGCTGCAACTAGGGGACAGGGATCCTATGGCTACACCTTC
few	TRBV30	TRBD1	TRBJ1-2	CAWSAAQGVIRGYTF	TGTGCCTGGAGTGCCGCTCAGGGGGTAATCAGGGGCTACACCTTC
NA	TRBV28	TRBD1	TRBJ1-5	CASRGTGSDNQPQHF	TGTGCCAGCAGAGGGACAGGGTCGGACAATCAGCCCCAGCATTTT
NA	TRBV18	TRBD2	TRBJ2-5	CASSPFGGAEETQYF	TGTGCCAGCTCACCCTTCGGGGGGGCAGAGGAGACCCAGTACTTC
few	TRBV5-1	TRBD2	TRBJ2-7	CASSQGLAGYYEQYF	TGCGCCAGCAGTCAAGGACTAGCTGGCTACTACGAGCAGTACTTC
NA	TRBV2	NA	TRBJ1-6	CASSDQGGHNNSPLHF	TGTGCCAGCAGTGACCAGGGAGGGCACAATAATTCACCCCTCCACTTT
NA	TRBV5-6	TRBD1	TRBJ1-6	CASSLEQGALGMNSPLHF	TGTGCCAGCAGCTTGGAACAGGGGGCTCTGGGAATGAATTCACCCCTCCACTTT
NA	TRBV3-1/TRBV3-2	TRBD1	TRBJ1-4	CASSQRGKGATNEKLFF	TGTGCCAGCAGCCAAAGGGGAAAGGGGGCCACTAATGAAAAACTGTTTTTT
once	TRBV10-3	NA	TRBJ2-5	CAIGRPTDYKETQYF	TGTGCCATAGGAAGACCCACCGACTACAAAGAGACCCAGTACTTC
NA	TRBV9	TRBD2	TRBJ2-3	CASSVSGGSTDTQYF	TGTGCCAGCAGCGTATCGGGGGGGAGCACAGATACGCAGTATTTT
NA	TRBV28	NA	TRBJ2-1	CASSGRGASYNEQFF	TGTGCCAGCAGTGGTCGGGGGGCATCCTACAATGAGCAGTTCTTC
NA	TRBV12-3/TRBV12-4	NA	TRBJ2-7	CASSQGAGEQYF	TGTGCCAGCAGCCAGGGTGCCGGCGAGCAGTACTTC
NA	TRBV10-1	TRBD1	TRBJ2-7	CADGTAYEQYF	TGCGCCGACGGGACAGCCTACGAGCAGTACTTC
few	TRBV18	TRBD1	TRBJ2-7	CASSPGQGAEQYF	TGTGCCAGCTCGCCCGGACAGGGGGCCGAGCAGTACTTC
few	TRBV20-1	TRBD1	TRBJ1-6	CSAIDRANSPLHF	TGCAGTGCTATTGACAGGGCTAATTCACCCCTCCACTTT
NA	TRBV7-9	NA	TRBJ2-1	CASSWTGPNEQFF	TGTGCCAGCAGCTGGACTGGTCCCAATGAGCAGTTCTTC
NA	TRBV5-4	TRBD2	TRBJ2-4	CASSPSGRWDKNIQYF	TGTGCCAGCAGCCCCAGCGGGAGGTGGGACAAAAACATTCAGTACTTC
NA	TRBV12-5	NA	TRBJ2-1	CASGLGTTNNEQFF	TGTGCTAGTGGTTTGGGGACAACCAACAATGAGCAGTTCTTC
NA	TRBV15	NA	TRBJ1-4	CATSRDSEKLFF	TGTGCCACCAGCAGGGACAGCGAAAAACTGTTTTTT
NA	TRBV5-4	NA	TRBJ2-5	CASSPDAGRETQYF	TGTGCCAGCAGCCCCGATGCGGGACGGGAGACCCAGTACTTC
once	TRBV3-1/TRBV3-2	NA	TRBJ2-3	CASIFKIGRNGTDTQYF	TGTGCCAGCATCTTCAAGATAGGGAGGAATGGGACAGATACGCAGTATTTT
NA	TRBV5-4	TRBD2	TRBJ2-1	CASSRGTSGHNEQFF	TGTGCCAGCAGCCGCGGGACTAGCGGTCACAATGAGCAGTTCTTC
NA	TRBV5-1	NA	TRBJ2-7	CASSLAVGALSYEQYF	TGCGCCAGCAGCTTGGCCGTGGGAGCCCTCTCCTACGAGCAGTACTTC
once	TRBV19	TRBD1	TRBJ1-5	CASSNGQGRRHQPQHF	TGTGCCAGTAGTAATGGACAGGGAAGGAGGCATCAGCCCCAGCATTTT
NA	TRBV6-2/TRBV6-3	TRBD1	TRBJ2-5	CASSYSRGNQETQYF	TGTGCCAGCAGTTACAGCAGGGGGAATCAAGAGACCCAGTACTTC
NA	TRBV21-1	NA	TRBJ2-7	CASCRAYEQYF	TGTGCCAGCTGCCGGGCCTACGAGCAGTACTTC
NA	TRBV6-5	TRBD1	TRBJ2-7	CASSRSGTGEYEQYF	TGTGCCAGCAGTAGGTCCGGGACAGGGGAATACGAGCAGTACTTC
NA	TRBV28	NA	TRBJ2-5	CASSLPGRETQYF	TGTGCCAGCAGTTTACCAGGGCGGGAGACCCAGTACTTC
NA	TRBV6-2/TRBV6-3	TRBD2	TRBJ2-5	CASSYFEGLAGIHQETQYF	TGTGCCAGCAGTTACTTCGAAGGGCTAGCGGGGATACACCAAGAGACCCAGTACTTC
NA	TRBV5-1	TRBD1	TRBJ2-3	CASSLGVQGGGSDTQYF	TGCGCCAGCAGCTTGGGCGTACAGGGGGGAGGTTCAGATACGCAGTATTTT
NA	TRBV5-1	TRBD2	TRBJ2-1	CASSPGTSGGYNEQFF	TGCGCCAGCAGCCCGGGGACTAGCGGGGGATACAATGAGCAGTTCTTC
NA	TRBV4-1	TRBD1	TRBJ2-2	CASSQENRGFSGELFF	TGCGCCAGCAGCCAAGAAAACAGGGGGTTTAGCGGGGAGCTGTTTTTT
NA	TRBV5-5	TRBD2	TRBJ2-3	CASRRLAGDTDTQYF	TGTGCCAGCCGACGACTAGCGGGGGATACAGATACGCAGTATTTT
few	TRBV10-3	NA	TRBJ1-2	CAIRAAAGYTF	TGTGCCATCAGGGCCGCCGCTGGCTACACCTTC
once	TRBV9	TRBD1	TRBJ1-1	CASSVRTGSEPFF	TGTGCCAGCAGCGTAAGGACAGGGTCTGAACCTTTCTTT
few	TRBV5-1	TRBD2	TRBJ2-3	CASSLALSSGATRDTQYF	TGCGCCAGCAGCTTGGCCCTGTCTAGCGGGGCTACACGGGATACGCAGTATTTT
NA	TRBV5-1	NA	TRBJ1-3	CASSLDFSGNTIYF	TGCGCCAGCAGCTTGGACTTCTCTGGAAACACCATATATTTT
once	TRBV9	TRBD1	TRBJ2-3	CASSAGTGVADTQYF	TGTGCCAGCAGCGCCGGGACAGGGGTGGCGGATACGCAGTATTTT
NA	TRBV6-1	NA	TRBJ2-5	CASSEAGPAQYF	TGTGCCAGCAGTGAAGCTGGGCCAGCCCAGTACTTC
once	TRBV11-2	TRBD1	TRBJ1-2	CASSLFLGQGAQGYGYTF	TGTGCCAGCAGCTTATTCCTGGGACAGGGGGCGCAAGGCTATGGCTACACCTTC
NA	TRBV3-1/TRBV3-2	NA	TRBJ2-1	CASSQGDILGNEQFF	TGTGCCAGCAGCCAAGGGGACATCTTGGGGAATGAGCAGTTCTTC
NA	TRBV5-1	NA	TRBJ2-2	CASSLQIGELFF	TGCGCCAGCAGCTTGCAGATCGGGGAGCTGTTTTTT
once	TRBV4-1	TRBD1	TRBJ2-1	CASSQAPTQGAYNEQFF	TGCGCCAGCAGCCAAGCGCCGACGCAGGGGGCCTACAATGAGCAGTTCTTC
NA	TRBV5-5	TRBD2	TRBJ2-3	CASSFLAGGSTDTQYF	TGTGCCAGCAGCTTTTTGGCGGGGGGATCCACAGATACGCAGTATTTT
NA	TRBV9	TRBD2	TRBJ2-1	CASARASGGTYYNEQFF	TGTGCCAGCGCTCGGGCTAGCGGGGGGACATACTACAATGAGCAGTTCTTC
NA	TRBV29-1	TRBD2	TRBJ2-1	CSVGVAGGFSDEQFF	TGCAGCGTTGGGGTTGCGGGAGGTTTTAGCGATGAGCAGTTCTTC
NA	TRBV12-3/TRBV12-4	NA	TRBJ2-2	CASRSGRPGELFF	TGTGCCAGCAGATCAGGGCGCCCCGGGGAGCTGTTTTTT
NA	TRBV14	TRBD1	TRBJ2-7	CASSQVRGQKMYF	TGTGCCAGCAGCCAAGTAAGGGGACAGAAGATGTACTTC
NA	TRBV27	TRBD1	TRBJ1-1	CASSSTGRFGVNTEAFF	TGTGCCAGCAGTTCGACAGGGCGGTTTGGTGTGAACACTGAAGCTTTCTTT
once	TRBV20-1	NA	TRBJ2-5	CSASPGEETQYF	TGCAGTGCTAGTCCGGGTGAAGAGACCCAGTACTTC